This T cell receptor beta chain stems from a study of cytomegalovirus exposure and HLA in healthy donors. As for the study in general: The 95 to 150 validation repertoires used the same platform as the roughly 610 first-cohort repertoires, a later analysis reported.

The study, taken as a whole, reports: Three CMV-associated chains proved CMV antigen-specific in vitro.

This clone was observed once. Its target is unknown. CDR3 length equals 15 residues. The V and J ends lost 5 bases and 0 bases respectively, with 11 bases between them. CDR1 and CDR2 from the germline V gene are SGHNT and YENEEA. TCRdb's copy holds only in-frame clones and misses some; the assay was immunoSEQ multiplex PCR. The sample lists 150,000 to 200,000 clones, about 86% occurring once. Sequencing was carried out using PBMCs. The rearrangement links TRBV11-3 to TRBJ2-1, with D perhaps matching TRBD1 (6 bases). The sequence derives from a young woman in good health and CMV-seronegative. The CDR3 bases are TGTGCCAGCAGCGCTACAGGGAGCTCCTACAATGAGCAGTTCTTC. It translates to CASSATGSSYNEQFF.